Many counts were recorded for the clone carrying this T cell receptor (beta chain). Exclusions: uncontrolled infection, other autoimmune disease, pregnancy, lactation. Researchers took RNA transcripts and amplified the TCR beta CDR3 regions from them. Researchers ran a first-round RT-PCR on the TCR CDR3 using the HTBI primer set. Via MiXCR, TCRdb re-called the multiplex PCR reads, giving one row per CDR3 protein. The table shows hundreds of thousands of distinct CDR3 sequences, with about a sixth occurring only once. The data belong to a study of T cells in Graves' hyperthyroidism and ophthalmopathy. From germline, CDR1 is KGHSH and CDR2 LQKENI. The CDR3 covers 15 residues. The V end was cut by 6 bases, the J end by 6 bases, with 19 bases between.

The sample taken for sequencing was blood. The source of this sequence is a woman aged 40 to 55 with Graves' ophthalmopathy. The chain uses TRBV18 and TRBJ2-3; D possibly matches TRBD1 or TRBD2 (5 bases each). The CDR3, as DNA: TGTGCCAGCTCCCGGACGCTGGGACCCTCGGATACGCAGTATTTT. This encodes CASSRTLGPSDTQYF.